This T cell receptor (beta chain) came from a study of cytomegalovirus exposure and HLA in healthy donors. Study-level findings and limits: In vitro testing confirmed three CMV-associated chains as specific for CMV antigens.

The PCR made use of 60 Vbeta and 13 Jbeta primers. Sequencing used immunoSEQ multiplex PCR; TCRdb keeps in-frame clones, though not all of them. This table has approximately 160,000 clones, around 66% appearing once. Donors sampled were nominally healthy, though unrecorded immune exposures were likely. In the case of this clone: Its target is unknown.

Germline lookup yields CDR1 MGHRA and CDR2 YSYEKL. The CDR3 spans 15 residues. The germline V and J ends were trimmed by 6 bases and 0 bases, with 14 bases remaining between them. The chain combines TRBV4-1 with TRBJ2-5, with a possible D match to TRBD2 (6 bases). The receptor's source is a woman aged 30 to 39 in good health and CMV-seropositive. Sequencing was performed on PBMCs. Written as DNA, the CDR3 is TGCGCCAGCAGACCGGGACTTCTTAACCAAGAGACCCAGTACTTC. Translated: CASRPGLLNQETQYF.